What follows describes a single T cell receptor (beta chain). Antigen specificity is unknown. Sequencing was performed with immunoSEQ multiplex PCR; in TCRdb, only in-frame clones are kept and a portion is missing. This sample carries about 150,000 clones, 90% of them seen once, and the ten largest clones take less than 1.6%. From germline, CDR1 is SGDLS and CDR2 YYNGEE. There are 15 residues in the CDR3. V was trimmed by 0 bases and J by 0 bases, leaving 7 bases between them. This specimen comes from a study of T cell responses to AZD1222 COVID-19 vaccine. Second-dose recipients at about 4 or about 12 weeks were treated as one pooled group. General observations from the study: Donor demographics were predominantly white British with a female majority; clonal diversity may be underestimated. No repertoire was sampled before or during the peak T cell response, only after it. With two AZD1222 doses given, Spike-specific TCR breadth and depth both rose.

This chain links TRBV9 with TRBJ1-3; weak D call: TRBD1 (5 bases). The source of this sequence is an adult who received the AZD1222 COVID-19 vaccine. Sequencing was performed on peripheral blood, taken 28 days after the second AZD1222 dose. The CDR3: CASSVGDSSGNTIYF. CDR3 nucleotides: TGTGCCAGCAGCGTAGGCGACAGCTCTGGAAACACCATATATTTT.